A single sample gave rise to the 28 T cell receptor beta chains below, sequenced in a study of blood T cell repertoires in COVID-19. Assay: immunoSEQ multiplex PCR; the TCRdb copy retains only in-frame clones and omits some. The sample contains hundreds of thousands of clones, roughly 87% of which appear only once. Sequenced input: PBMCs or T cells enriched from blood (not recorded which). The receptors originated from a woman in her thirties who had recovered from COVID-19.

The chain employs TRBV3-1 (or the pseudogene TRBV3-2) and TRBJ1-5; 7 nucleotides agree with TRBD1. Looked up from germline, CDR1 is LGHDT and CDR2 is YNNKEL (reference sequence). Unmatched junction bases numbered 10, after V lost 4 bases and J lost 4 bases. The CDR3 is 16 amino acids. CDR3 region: CASSPTYRGANQPQHF. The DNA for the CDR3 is TGTGCCAGCAGCCCAACCTACAGGGGCGCGAATCAGCCCCAGCATTTT.

CDR3 DNA: TGTGCCAGCAGCCTAGCGGGGACCTACGAGCAGTACTTC. It yields the protein CASSLAGTYEQYF. The chain is built from TRBV14 and TRBJ2-7, with 8 bases lining up with TRBD2. Germline assignment: CDR1 SGHDN and CDR2 FVKESK. CDR3 length equals 13 residues. Trimming removed 4 bases from V and 2 bases from J; junction bases left unmatched: 1.

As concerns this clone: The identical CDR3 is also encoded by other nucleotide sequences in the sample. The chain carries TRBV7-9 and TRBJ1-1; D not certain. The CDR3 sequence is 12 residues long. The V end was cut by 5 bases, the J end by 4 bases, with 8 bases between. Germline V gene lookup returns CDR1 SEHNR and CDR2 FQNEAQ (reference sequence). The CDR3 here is CASSPRGTEAFF. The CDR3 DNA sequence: TGTGCCAGCAGCCCCCGCGGCACTGAAGCTTTCTTT.

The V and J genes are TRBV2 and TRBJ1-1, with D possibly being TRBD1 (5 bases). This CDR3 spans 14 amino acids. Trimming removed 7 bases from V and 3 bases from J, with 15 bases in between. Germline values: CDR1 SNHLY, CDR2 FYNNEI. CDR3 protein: CASNTWGGDTEAFF. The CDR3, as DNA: TGTGCCAGCAATACATGGGGGGGTGACACTGAAGCTTTCTTT.

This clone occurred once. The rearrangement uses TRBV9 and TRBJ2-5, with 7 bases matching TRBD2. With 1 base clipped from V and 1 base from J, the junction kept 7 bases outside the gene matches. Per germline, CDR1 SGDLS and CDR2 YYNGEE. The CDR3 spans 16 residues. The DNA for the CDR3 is TGTGCCAGCAGCGTAACACCCGGGAGGTCCCAAGAGACCCAGTACTTC. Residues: CASSVTPGRSQETQYF.

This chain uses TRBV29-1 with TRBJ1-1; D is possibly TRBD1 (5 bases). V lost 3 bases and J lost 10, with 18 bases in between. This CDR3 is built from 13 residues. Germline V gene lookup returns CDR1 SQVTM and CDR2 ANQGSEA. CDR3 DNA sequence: TGCAGCGTTGACCCGGGGCTCAAGGGAGGAGCTTTCTTT. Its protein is CSVDPGLKGGAFF.

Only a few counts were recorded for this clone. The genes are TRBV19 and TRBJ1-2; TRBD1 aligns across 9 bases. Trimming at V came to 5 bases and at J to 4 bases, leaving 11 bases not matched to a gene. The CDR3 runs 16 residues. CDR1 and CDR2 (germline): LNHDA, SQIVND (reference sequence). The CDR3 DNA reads TGTGCCAGTAGTTTCCACAGGGGGCCCACTGGCTATGGCTACACCTTC. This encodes CASSFHRGPTGYGYTF. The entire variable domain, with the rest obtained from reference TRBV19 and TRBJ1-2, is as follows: DGGITQSPKYLFRKEGQNVTLSCEQNLNHDAMYWYRQDPGQGLRLIYYSQIVNDFQKGDIAEGYSVSREKKESFPLTVTSAQKNPTAFYLCASSFHRGPTGYGYTFGSGTRLTVV.

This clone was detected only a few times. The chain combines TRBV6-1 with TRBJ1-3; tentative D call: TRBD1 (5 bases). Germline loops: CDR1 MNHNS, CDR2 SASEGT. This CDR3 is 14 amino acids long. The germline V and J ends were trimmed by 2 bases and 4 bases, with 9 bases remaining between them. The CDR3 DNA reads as TGTGCCAGCAGTGAATGGGGGGGAGGAAACACCATATATTTT. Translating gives CASSEWGGGNTIYF.

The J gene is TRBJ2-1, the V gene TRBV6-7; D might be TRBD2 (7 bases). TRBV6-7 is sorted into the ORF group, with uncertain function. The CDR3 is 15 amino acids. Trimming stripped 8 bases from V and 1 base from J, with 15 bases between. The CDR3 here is CASRFEGGSYNEQFF. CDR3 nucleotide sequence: TGTGCCAGCCGCTTCGAGGGGGGGTCCTACAATGAGCAGTTCTTC.

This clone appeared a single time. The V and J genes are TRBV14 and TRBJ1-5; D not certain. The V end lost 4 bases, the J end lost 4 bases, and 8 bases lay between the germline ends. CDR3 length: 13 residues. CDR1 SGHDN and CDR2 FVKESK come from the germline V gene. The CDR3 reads CASSRTLNQPQHF. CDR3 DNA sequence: TGTGCCAGCAGCCGGACTCTGAATCAGCCCCAGCATTTT.

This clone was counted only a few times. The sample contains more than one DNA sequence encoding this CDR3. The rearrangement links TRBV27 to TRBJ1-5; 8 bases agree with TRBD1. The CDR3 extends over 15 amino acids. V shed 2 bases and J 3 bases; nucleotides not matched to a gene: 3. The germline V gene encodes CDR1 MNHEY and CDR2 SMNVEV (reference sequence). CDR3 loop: CASSLRTGSNQPQHF. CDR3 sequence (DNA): TGTGCCAGCAGTTTACGGACAGGGTCCAATCAGCCCCAGCATTTT.

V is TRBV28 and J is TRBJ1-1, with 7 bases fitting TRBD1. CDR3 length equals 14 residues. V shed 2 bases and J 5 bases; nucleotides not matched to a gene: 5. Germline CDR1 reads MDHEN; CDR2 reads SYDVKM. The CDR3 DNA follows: TGTGCCAGCAGTTTACGGAACAGGGGTACTGAAGCTTTCTTT. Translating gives CASSLRNRGTEAFF.

The CDR3 nucleotides read TGTGCCTGGGCATCTTCCGGCGGGGTTCGCGTTCGAGATGGCTACACCTTC. It translates to CAWASSGGVRVRDGYTF. V and J are TRBV30 and TRBJ1-2; D ambiguous. Germline-derived CDR1 and CDR2 are GTSNPN and SVGIG (reference sequence). The ends were cut back, 5 bases at V and 6 bases at J, with 28 bases in the middle. The CDR3 loop spans 17 amino acids.

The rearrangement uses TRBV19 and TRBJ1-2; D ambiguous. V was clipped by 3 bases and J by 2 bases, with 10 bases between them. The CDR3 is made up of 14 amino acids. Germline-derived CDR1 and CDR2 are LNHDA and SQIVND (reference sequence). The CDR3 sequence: CASSINVENYGYTF. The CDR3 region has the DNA TGTGCCAGTAGTATCAATGTAGAAAACTATGGCTACACCTTC.

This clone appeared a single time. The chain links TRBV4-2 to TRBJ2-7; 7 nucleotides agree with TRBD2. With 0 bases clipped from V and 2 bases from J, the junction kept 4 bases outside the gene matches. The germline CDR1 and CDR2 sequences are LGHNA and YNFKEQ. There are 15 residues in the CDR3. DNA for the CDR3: TGTGCCAGCAGCCAAGACTCGGGGGGAACCTACGAGCAGTACTTC. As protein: CASSQDSGGTYEQYF.

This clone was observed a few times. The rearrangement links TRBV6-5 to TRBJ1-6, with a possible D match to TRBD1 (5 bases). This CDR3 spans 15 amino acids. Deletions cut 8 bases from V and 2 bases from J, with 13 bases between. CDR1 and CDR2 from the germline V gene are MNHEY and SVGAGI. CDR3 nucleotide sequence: TGTGCCAGCGGCTCCAGGGCGGCCTATAATTCACCCCTCCACTTT. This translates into CASGSRAAYNSPLHF.

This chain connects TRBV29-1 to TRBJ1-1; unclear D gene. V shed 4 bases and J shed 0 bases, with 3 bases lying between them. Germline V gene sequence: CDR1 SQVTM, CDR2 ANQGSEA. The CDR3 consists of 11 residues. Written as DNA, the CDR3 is TGCAGCGTTGCTGTGAACACTGAAGCTTTCTTT. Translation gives CSVAVNTEAFF.

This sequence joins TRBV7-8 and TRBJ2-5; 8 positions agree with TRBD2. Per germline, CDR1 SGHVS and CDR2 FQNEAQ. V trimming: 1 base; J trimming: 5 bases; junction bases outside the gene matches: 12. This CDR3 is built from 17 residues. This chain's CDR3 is CASSLGGRNNLRETQYF. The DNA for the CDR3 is TGTGCCAGCAGCTTAGGCGGGAGGAACAACCTAAGGGAGACCCAGTACTTC.

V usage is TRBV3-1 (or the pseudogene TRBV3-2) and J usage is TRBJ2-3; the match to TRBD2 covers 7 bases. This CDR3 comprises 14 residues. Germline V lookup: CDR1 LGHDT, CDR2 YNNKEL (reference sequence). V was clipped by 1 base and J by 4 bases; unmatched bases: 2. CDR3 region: CASSQGTRSDTQYF. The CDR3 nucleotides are TGTGCCAGCAGCCAAGGGACTAGATCAGATACGCAGTATTTT.

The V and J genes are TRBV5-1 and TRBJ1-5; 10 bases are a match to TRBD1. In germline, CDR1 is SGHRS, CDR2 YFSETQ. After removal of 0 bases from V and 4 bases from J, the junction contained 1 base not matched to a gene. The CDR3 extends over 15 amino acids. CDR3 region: CASSLGGQGNQPQHF. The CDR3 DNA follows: TGCGCCAGCAGCTTGGGGGGACAGGGGAATCAGCCCCAGCATTTT.

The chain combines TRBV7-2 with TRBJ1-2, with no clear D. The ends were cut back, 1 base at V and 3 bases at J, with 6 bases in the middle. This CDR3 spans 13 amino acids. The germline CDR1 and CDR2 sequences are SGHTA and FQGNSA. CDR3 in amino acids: CASSLDVDYGYTF. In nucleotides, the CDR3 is TGTGCCAGCAGCTTAGATGTCGACTATGGCTACACCTTC.

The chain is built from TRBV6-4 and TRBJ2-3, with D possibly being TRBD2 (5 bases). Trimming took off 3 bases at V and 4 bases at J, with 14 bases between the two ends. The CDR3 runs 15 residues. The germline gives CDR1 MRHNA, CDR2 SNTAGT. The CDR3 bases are TGTGCCAGCAGTGAAACGGCGGGTGGTTCAGATACGCAGTATTTT. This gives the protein CASSETAGGSDTQYF.

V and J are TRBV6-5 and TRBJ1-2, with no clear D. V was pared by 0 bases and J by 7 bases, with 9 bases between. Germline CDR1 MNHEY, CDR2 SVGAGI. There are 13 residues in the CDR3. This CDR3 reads CASSYSAGGGYTF. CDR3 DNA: TGTGCCAGCAGTTACTCGGCAGGAGGTGGCTACACCTTC.

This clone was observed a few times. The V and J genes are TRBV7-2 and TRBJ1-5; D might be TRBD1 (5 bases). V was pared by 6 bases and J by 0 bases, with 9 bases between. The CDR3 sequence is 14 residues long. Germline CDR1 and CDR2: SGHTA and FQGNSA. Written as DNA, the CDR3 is TGTGCCAGCAGTACGGGGGGTAGCAATCAGCCCCAGCATTTT. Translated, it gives CASSTGGSNQPQHF.

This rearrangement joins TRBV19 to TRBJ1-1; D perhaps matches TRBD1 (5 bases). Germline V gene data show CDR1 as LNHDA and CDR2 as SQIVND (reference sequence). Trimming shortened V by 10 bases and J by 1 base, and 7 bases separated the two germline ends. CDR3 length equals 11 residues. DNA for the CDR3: TGTGCCATCACAGGGAACACTGAAGCTTTCTTT. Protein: CAITGNTEAFF.

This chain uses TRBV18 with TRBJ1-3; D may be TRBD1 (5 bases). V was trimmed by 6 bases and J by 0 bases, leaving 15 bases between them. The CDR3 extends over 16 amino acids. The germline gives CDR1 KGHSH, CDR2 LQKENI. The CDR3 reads CASSPTVKSSGNTIYF. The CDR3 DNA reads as TGTGCCAGCTCCCCGACAGTTAAGAGCTCTGGAAACACCATATATTTT.

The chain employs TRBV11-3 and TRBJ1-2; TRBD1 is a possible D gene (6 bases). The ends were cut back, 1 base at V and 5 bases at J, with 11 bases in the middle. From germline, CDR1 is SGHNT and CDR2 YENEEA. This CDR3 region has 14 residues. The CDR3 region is CASSLAGAGYGYTF. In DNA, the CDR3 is TGTGCCAGCAGCTTAGCAGGGGCCGGGTATGGCTACACCTTC.

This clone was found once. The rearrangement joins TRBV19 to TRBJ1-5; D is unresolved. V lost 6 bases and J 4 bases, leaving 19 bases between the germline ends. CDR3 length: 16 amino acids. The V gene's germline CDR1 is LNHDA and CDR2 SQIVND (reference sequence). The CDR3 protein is CASSLRREVQNQPQHF. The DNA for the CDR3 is TGTGCCAGTAGCCTACGGAGGGAGGTTCAAAATCAGCCCCAGCATTTT.